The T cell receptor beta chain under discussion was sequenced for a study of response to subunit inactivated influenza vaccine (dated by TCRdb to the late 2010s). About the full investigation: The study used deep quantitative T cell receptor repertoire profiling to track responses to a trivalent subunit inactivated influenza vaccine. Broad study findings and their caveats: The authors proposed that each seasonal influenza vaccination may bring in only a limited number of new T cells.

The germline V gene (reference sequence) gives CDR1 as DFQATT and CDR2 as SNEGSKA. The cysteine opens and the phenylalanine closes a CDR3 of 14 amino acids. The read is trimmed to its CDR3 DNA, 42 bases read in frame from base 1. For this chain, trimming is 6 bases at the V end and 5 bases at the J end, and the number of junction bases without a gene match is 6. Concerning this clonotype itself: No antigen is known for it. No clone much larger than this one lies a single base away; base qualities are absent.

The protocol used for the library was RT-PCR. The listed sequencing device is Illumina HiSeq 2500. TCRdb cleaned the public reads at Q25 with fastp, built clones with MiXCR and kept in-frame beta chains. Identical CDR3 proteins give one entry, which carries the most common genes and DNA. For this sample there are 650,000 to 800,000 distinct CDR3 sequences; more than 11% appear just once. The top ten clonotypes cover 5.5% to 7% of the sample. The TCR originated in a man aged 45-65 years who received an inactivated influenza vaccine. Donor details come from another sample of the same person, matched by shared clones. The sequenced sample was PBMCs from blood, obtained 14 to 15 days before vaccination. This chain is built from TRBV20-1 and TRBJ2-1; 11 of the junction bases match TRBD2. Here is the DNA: TGCAGTGCGGTCTTAGCGGGGGGGGACAATGAGCAGTTCTTC. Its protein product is CSAVLAGGDNEQFF.